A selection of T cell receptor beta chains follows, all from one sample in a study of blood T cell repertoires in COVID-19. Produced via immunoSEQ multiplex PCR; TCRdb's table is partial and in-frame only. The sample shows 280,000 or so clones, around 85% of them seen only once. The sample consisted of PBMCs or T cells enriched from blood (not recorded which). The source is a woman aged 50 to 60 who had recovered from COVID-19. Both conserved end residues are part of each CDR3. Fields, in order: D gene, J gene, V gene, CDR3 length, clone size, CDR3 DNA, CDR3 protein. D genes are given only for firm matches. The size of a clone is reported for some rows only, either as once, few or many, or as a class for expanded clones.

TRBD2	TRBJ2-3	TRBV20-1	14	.	TGCAGTGCTAGTTCCCGGGAGGTCACAGATACGCAGTATTTT	CSASSREVTDTQYF
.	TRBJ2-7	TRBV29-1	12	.	TGCAGCGGGGGGATCGGATCGAGGGAGCAGTACTTC	CSGGIGSREQYF
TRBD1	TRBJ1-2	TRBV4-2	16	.	TGTGCCAGCAGCCAAGATCGAACAAGGACAGGGGATGGCTACACCTTC	CASSQDRTRTGDGYTF
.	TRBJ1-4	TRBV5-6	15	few	TGTGCCAGCAGCTTATTACAGGCGTCGATTGAAAAACTGTTTTTT	CASSLLQASIEKLFF
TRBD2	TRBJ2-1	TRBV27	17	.	TGTGCCAGCAGTTTATCGAGAGCGGGGGGGCCGGGTAATGAGCAGTTCTTC	CASSLSRAGGPGNEQFF
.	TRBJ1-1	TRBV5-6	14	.	TGTGCCAGCAGCTTTGGGGACTTGAACACTGAAGCTTTCTTT	CASSFGDLNTEAFF
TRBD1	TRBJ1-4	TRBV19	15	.	TGTGCCAGTAGTCCCAAGGGGGCCTTTAATGAAAAACTGTTTTTT	CASSPKGAFNEKLFF
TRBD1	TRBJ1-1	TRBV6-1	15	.	TGTGCCAGCAGTGAATTGACAGGGGGGTACACTGAAGCTTTCTTT	CASSELTGGYTEAFF
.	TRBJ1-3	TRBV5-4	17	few	TGTGCCAGCAGCTATTGGACAGAAATTCTCTCTGGAAACACCATATATTTT	CASSYWTEILSGNTIYF
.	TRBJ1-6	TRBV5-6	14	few	TGTGCCAGCAGCTTTCCCAGAAGCGATTCACCCCTCCACTTT	CASSFPRSDSPLHF
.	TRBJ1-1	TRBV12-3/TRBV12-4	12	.	TGTGCCAGCAGTTGGGGGCTGGGTGAAGCTTTCTTT	CASSWGLGEAFF
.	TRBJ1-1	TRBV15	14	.	TGTGCCACCAGCCCCCCTCTAGGCGGCACTGAAGCTTTCTTT	CATSPPLGGTEAFF
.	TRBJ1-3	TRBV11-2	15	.	TGTGCCAGCAGCTTCCAAGGGGCCTCTGGAAACACCATATATTTT	CASSFQGASGNTIYF
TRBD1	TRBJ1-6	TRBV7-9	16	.	TGTGCCAGCAGCTTTCAAACAGGGGTCGGTAATTCACCCCTCCACTTT	CASSFQTGVGNSPLHF
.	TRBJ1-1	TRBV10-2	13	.	TGCGCCAGCACCTTGGGGGGTCACACTGAAGCTTTCTTT	CASTLGGHTEAFF
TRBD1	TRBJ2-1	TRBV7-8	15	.	TGTGCCAGCAGCCCCACAGGGGGCGGCTACAATGAGCAGTTCTTC	CASSPTGGGYNEQFF
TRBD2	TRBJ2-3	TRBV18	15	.	TGTGCCAGCTCACCGGGACTAGCGGACACAGATACGCAGTATTTT	CASSPGLADTDTQYF
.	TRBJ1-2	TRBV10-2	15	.	TGCGCCAGCAGTGAGTCGCAGGGGCTAAACTATGGCTACACCTTC	CASSESQGLNYGYTF
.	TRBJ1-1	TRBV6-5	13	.	TGTGCCAGCAGTATGACAGAGAACACTGAAGCTTTCTTT	CASSMTENTEAFF
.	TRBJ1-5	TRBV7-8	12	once	TGTGCCAGCAGCTCAAGAGGTCAGCCCCAGCATTTT	CASSSRGQPQHF
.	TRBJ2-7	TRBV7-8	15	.	TGTGCCAGCAGCTTAGGGCAGTCCCCCGCCTACGAGCAGTACTTC	CASSLGQSPAYEQYF
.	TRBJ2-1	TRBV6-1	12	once	TGTGCCACCAGGAGCTCCTACAATGAGCAGTTCTTC	CATRSSYNEQFF
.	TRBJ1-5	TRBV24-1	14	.	TGTGCCACGGGGGCAGTCAGTAGCAATCAGCCCCAGCATTTT	CATGAVSSNQPQHF
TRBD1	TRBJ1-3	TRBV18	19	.	TGTGCCAGCTCACCAGGACAGGGGGGGCTCAAGAGCTCTGGAAACACCATATATTTT	CASSPGQGGLKSSGNTIYF
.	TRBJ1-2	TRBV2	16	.	TGTGCCAGCATTTCCCTGGGCCAGAGCCCGGACTATGGCTACACCTTC	CASISLGQSPDYGYTF
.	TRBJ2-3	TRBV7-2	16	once	TGTGCCAGCAGCTGGGGTCGCGGGCTGGGCACAGATACGCAGTATTTT	CASSWGRGLGTDTQYF
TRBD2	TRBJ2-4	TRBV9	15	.	TGTGCCAGCAGCGTAGGGGAGGGCGCCAAAAACATTCAGTACTTC	CASSVGEGAKNIQYF
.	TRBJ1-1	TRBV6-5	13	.	TGTGCCAGCAGTCCCCGGCAGGGCGGAGAAGCTTTCTTT	CASSPRQGGEAFF
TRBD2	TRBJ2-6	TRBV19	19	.	TGTGCCAGTAGTATAGAAAGGCAGGGAGGGAACTCTGGGGCCAACGTCCTGACTTTC	CASSIERQGGNSGANVLTF
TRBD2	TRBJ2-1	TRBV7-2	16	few	TGTGCCAGCAGTCCATGGACTAGCGGGGGGTCAGATGAGCAGTTCTTC	CASSPWTSGGSDEQFF
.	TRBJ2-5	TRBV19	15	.	TGTGCCAGTAAGAGTGCGGCGGACTTACAAGAGACCCAGTACTTC	CASKSAADLQETQYF
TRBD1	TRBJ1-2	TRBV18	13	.	TGTGCCAGCTGCGACAGGGGGGCCTATGGCTACACCTTC	CASCDRGAYGYTF
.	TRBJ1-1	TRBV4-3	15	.	TGCGCCAGCAGCCAAGATAGCGCAGGGAACACTGAAGCTTTCTTT	CASSQDSAGNTEAFF
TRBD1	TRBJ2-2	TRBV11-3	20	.	TGTGCCAGCAGCAGCCGGGACAGGGCCTTTTTTTTTACGAACACCGGGGAGCTGTTTTTT	CASSSRDRAFFFTNTGELFF
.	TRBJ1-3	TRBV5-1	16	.	TGCGCCAGCAGCTTGGGACAGAAGGTTTCTGGAAACACCATATATTTT	CASSLGQKVSGNTIYF
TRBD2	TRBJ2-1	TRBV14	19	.	TGTGCCAGCAGCCAAGATCATGGACTAGCGGGAGGTAGCGGCAATGAGCAGTTCTTC	CASSQDHGLAGGSGNEQFF
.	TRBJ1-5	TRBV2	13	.	TGTGCCAGCAGCTACACAGGGAATCAGCCCCAGCATTTT	CASSYTGNQPQHF
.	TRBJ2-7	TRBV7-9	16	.	TGTGCCAGCAGCTTAGCTGTGACAGAACCCACCTACGAGCAGTACTTC	CASSLAVTEPTYEQYF
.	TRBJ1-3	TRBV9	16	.	TGTGCCAGCAGCGTAGCTGGACAGCCTTCTGGAAACACCATATATTTT	CASSVAGQPSGNTIYF
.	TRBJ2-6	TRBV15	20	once	TGTGCCACCAGCAGGTTCGCTTGGCAGTCAACTACCTCTGGGGCCAACGTCCTGACTTTC	CATSRFAWQSTTSGANVLTF
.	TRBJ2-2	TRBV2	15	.	TGTGCCAGCAACTTACAGGGCTCGAACACCGGGGAGCTGTTTTTT	CASNLQGSNTGELFF
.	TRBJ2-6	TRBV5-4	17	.	TGTGCCAGCAGCTTGGATGGGCTTTCGGCAGGGGCCAACGTCCTGACTTTC	CASSLDGLSAGANVLTF
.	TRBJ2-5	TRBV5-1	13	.	TGCGCCAGCAGTAGGCAGGTCCAAGAGACCCAGTACTTC	CASSRQVQETQYF
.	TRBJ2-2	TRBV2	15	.	TGTGCCAGCAGTGAAGACAGTTACGACACCGGGGAGCTGTTTTTT	CASSEDSYDTGELFF
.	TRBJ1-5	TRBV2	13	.	TGTGCCAGCAGTGGTGGCAGAAGTCAGCCCCAGCATTTT	CASSGGRSQPQHF
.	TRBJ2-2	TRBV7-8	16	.	TGTGCCAGCAGCTTTCCGCGGGACGCGAACACCGGGGAGCTGTTTTTT	CASSFPRDANTGELFF
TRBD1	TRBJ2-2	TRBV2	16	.	TGTGCCAGCAGTGGCGACAGGGGGCGCGTTCAGGGGGAGCTGTTTTTT	CASSGDRGRVQGELFF
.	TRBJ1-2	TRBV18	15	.	TGTGCCAGCTCCCCCACGGACACCCCGCACTATGGCTACACCTTC	CASSPTDTPHYGYTF
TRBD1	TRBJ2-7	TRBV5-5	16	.	TGTGCCAGCAGCTTCGGACAGGCGCTACCAACCTACGAGCAGTACTTC	CASSFGQALPTYEQYF
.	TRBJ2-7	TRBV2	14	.	TGTGCCAGCAGTGATGCGGGACCCACCTACGAGCAGTACTTC	CASSDAGPTYEQYF
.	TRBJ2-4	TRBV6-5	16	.	TGTGCCAGCAGTTACTCGAGGGAAAACCCCGAAAACATTCAGTACTTC	CASSYSRENPENIQYF
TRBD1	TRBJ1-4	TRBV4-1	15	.	TGCGCCAGCAGCCAAGTGGGACAGGGTCATGAAAAACTGTTTTTT	CASSQVGQGHEKLFF
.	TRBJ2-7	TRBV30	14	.	TGTGCCTGGAGTGGAGGGTATGGGACCTACGAGCAGTACTTC	CAWSGGYGTYEQYF
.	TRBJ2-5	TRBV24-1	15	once	TGTGCCACCAGTGATAGGGGGGAGGGAGAAGAGACCCAGTACTTC	CATSDRGEGEETQYF
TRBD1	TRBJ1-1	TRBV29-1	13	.	TGCAGCGGACAGGGGTTTAGGAACACTGAAGCTTTCTTT	CSGQGFRNTEAFF
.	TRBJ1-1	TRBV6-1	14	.	TGTGCCAGCATTGAAACCCGGGGGAACACTGAAGCTTTCTTT	CASIETRGNTEAFF
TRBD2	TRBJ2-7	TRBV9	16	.	TGTGCCAGCAGTCCGGGACTAGCGGTAGAAGGGCGCGAGCAGTACTTC	CASSPGLAVEGREQYF